This T cell receptor (beta chain) emerged from a study of cytomegalovirus exposure and HLA in healthy donors. For the study at large: A previous analysis identified about 110 million unique TCR beta sequences derived from about 180 million T cells.

Germline CDR1 is SGHDT and CDR2 is YYEEEE. The CDR3 is 17 amino acids. The junction had 7 bases not matched to a gene; V was cut back by 1 base and J by 1 base. Vbeta (60) and Jbeta (13) primers were used in the PCR. Profiled with immunoSEQ multiplex PCR; TCRdb holds only in-frame clones, not every one. The sample has fewer than 100,000 clones, roughly four fifths seen once. Sequencing input: PBMCs. This sequence joins TRBV5-6 and TRBJ2-3, with TRBD2 matching 9 bases. The clonotype was recovered from a female donor in good health and CMV-seronegative. In DNA, the CDR3 is TGTGCCAGCAGCTTGCGGGTCGGCGGGAGGGGCACAGATACGCAGTATTTT. This gives the protein CASSLRVGGRGTDTQYF. Drawing the rest from reference TRBV5-6 and TRBJ2-3, the complete variable domain is DAGVTQSPTHLIKTRGQQVTLRCSPKSGHDTVSWYQQALGQGPQFIFQYYEEEERQRGNFPDRFSGHQFPNYSSELNVNALLLGDSALYLCASSLRVGGRGTDTQYFGPGTRLTVL.